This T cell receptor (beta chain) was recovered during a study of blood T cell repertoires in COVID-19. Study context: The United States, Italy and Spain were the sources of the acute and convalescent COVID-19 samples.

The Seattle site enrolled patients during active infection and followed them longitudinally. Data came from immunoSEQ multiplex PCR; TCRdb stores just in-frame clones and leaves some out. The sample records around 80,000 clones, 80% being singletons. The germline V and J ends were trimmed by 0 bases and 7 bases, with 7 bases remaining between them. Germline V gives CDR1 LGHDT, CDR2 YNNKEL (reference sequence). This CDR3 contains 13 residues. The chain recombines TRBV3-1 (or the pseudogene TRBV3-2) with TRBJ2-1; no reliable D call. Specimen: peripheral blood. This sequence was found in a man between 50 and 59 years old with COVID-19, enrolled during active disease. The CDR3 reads CASSQDLYNEQFF. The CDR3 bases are TGTGCCAGCAGCCAAGATTTGTATAATGAGCAGTTCTTC.